The sample holds one count of the clone carrying this TCR beta chain. Its target is not known. CDR1 is MGHRA and CDR2 is YSYEKL in the germline V gene. The CDR3 is made up of 13 amino acids. The V and J ends lost 2 bases and 4 bases respectively, with 8 bases between them. This entry is derived from a study of cytomegalovirus exposure and HLA in healthy donors. Whole-study findings and limits: The tendency of first-cohort TCR clusters to co-occur in the 120 or so validation repertoires was identified by a subsequent analysis. Rarity held for most TCR sequences, but there were some public TCRs that occurred in many donors.

Data came from immunoSEQ multiplex PCR; TCRdb stores just in-frame clones and leaves some out. Of just under 150,000 clones detected, approximately 88% appear once; the ten largest clones hold less than 5.5%. Among the 100 to 150 subjects of the validation cohort, separate from the approximately 670-subject first cohort, were the donors. The chain carries TRBV4-1 and TRBJ2-5; TRBD2 is a possible D gene (6 bases). The origin of this receptor is a man aged 18 to 29 in good health and CMV-seropositive. Material: PBMCs. DNA for the CDR3: TGCGCCAGCAGCCAACTGGAGGGAGAGACCCAGTACTTC. It yields the protein CASSQLEGETQYF.